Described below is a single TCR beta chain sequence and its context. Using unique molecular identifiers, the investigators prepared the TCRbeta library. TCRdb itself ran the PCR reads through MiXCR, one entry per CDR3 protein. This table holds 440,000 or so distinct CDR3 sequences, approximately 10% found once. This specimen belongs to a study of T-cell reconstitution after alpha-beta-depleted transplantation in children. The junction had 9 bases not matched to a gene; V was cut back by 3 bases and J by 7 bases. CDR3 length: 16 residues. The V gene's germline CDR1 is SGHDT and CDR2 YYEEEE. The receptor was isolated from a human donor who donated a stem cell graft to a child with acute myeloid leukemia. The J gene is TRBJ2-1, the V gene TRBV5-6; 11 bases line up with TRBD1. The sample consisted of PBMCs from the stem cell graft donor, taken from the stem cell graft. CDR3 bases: TGTGCCAGCAGCTGGGCCCCAGGACAGGGGGCTAATGAGCAGTTCTTC. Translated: CASSWAPGQGANEQFF.